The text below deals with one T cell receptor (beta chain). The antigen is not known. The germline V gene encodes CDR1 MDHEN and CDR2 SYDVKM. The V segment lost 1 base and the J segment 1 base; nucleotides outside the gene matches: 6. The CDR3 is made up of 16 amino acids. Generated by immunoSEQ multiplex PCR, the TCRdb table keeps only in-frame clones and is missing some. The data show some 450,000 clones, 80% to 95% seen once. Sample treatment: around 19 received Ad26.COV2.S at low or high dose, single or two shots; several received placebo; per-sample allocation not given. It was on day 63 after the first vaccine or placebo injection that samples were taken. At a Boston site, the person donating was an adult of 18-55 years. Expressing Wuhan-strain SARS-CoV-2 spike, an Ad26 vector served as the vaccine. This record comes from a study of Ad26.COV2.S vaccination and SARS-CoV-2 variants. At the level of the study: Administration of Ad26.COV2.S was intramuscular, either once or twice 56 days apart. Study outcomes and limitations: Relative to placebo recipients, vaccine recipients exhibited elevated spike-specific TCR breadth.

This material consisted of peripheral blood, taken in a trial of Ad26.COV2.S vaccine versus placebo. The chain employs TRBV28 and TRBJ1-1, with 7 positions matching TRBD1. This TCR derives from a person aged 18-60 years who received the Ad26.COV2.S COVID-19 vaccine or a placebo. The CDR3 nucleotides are TGTGCCAGCAGTTTATTCGAGACAGGGCCGAACACTGAAGCTTTCTTT. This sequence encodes CASSLFETGPNTEAFF.